The rows below give T cell receptor beta chains drawn from one sample of a study of beta chain features in type 1 diabetes. TCRdb keeps only in-frame clones here, not all; method: immunoSEQ multiplex PCR. This sample yields about 260,000 clones, of which over 20% are seen a single time; about 0.027% belongs to the top ten. The sample comprised naive CD4+ T cells from blood. The receptors come from a woman in her forties with type 1 diabetes. Both conserved end residues are part of each CDR3. D genes are given only for firm matches. Rows give clone size only sometimes, using once, few, many, or a class for an expanded clone.

J: TRBJ2-5; V: TRBV28; size: few; D: TRBD1; CDR3: CASSLGQQETQYF; DNA: TGTGCCAGCAGCCTGGGACAGCAAGAGACCCAGTACTTC
J: TRBJ1-4; V: TRBV4-3; size: few; D: NA; CDR3: CASSQARQVYGKLFF; DNA: TGCGCCAGCAGCCAAGCACGGCAGGTTTACGGAAAACTGTTTTTT
J: TRBJ2-7; V: TRBV29-1; size: NA; D: NA; CDR3: CSVSGVRAYEQYF; DNA: TGCAGCGTTTCCGGGGTGAGGGCCTACGAGCAGTACTTC
J: TRBJ2-1; V: TRBV7-9; size: few; D: TRBD1; CDR3: CASSSGQGDHNEQFF; DNA: TGTGCCAGCAGCTCCGGACAGGGGGATCACAATGAGCAGTTCTTC
J: TRBJ1-2; V: TRBV15; size: few; D: NA; CDR3: CATSSGNYGYTF; DNA: TGTGCCACCAGCAGCGGGAACTATGGCTACACCTTC
J: TRBJ1-4; V: TRBV19; size: NA; D: NA; CDR3: CATSTNEKLFF; DNA: TGTGCAACATCCACTAATGAAAAACTGTTTTTT
J: TRBJ1-4; V: TRBV28; size: few; D: NA; CDR3: CASSAPGEARGEKLFF; DNA: TGTGCCAGCAGTGCCCCGGGGGAAGCTCGGGGGGAAAAACTGTTTTTT
J: TRBJ2-1; V: TRBV4-3; size: NA; D: TRBD2; CDR3: CASSQGGLDEQFF; DNA: TGCGCCAGCAGCCAAGGGGGACTAGATGAGCAGTTCTTC
J: TRBJ2-1; V: TRBV19; size: few; D: NA; CDR3: CASSRRRGYNEQFF; DNA: TGTGCCAGTAGTCGCCGGAGGGGTTACAATGAGCAGTTCTTC
J: TRBJ2-7; V: TRBV4-1; size: NA; D: TRBD1; CDR3: CASSTDPDRGLYEQYF; DNA: TGCGCCAGCTCCACTGACCCGGACAGGGGTTTGTACGAGCAGTACTTC
J: TRBJ2-3; V: TRBV29-1; size: few; D: NA; CDR3: CSVGQGSTDTQYF; DNA: TGCAGCGTTGGCCAGGGTAGCACAGATACGCAGTATTTT
J: TRBJ2-6; V: TRBV10-3; size: NA; D: TRBD2; CDR3: CAISESAGVYSGANVLTF; DNA: TGTGCCATCAGTGAGTCAGCGGGGGTGTACTCTGGGGCCAACGTCCTGACTTTC
J: TRBJ2-7; V: TRBV5-1; size: few; D: TRBD1; CDR3: CASSFDRGGEQYF; DNA: TGCGCCAGCAGCTTCGACAGGGGAGGCGAGCAGTACTTC
J: TRBJ1-1; V: TRBV29-1; size: few; D: NA; CDR3: CSVEGGMNTEAFF; DNA: TGCAGCGTTGAAGGGGGCATGAACACTGAAGCTTTCTTT
J: TRBJ2-5; V: TRBV18; size: NA; D: NA; CDR3: CASSPRGGQETQYF; DNA: TGTGCCAGCTCACCGAGAGGGGGCCAAGAGACCCAGTACTTC
J: TRBJ2-5; V: TRBV30; size: few; D: NA; CDR3: CAWSVSGAETQYF; DNA: TGTGCCTGGAGTGTAAGTGGGGCGGAGACCCAGTACTTC
J: TRBJ2-3; V: TRBV5-1; size: few; D: TRBD1; CDR3: CASSLSPGGRPTDTQYF; DNA: TGCGCCAGCAGCTTGTCTCCAGGGGGTCGACCCACAGATACGCAGTATTTT
J: TRBJ2-1; V: TRBV4-2; size: few; D: TRBD2; CDR3: CASSQELRGGSSYNEQFF; DNA: TGTGCCAGCAGCCAAGAGTTAAGAGGCGGGAGCTCCTACAATGAGCAGTTCTTC